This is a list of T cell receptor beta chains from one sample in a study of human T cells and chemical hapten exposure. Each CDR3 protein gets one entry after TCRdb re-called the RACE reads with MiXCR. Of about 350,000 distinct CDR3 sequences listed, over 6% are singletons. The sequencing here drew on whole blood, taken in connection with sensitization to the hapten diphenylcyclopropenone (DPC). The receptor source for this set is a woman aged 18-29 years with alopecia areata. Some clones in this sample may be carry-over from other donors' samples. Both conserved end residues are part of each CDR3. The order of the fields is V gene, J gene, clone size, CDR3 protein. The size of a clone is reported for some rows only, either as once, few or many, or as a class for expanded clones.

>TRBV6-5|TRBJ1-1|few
CASSYVGAPQAFF
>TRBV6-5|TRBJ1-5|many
CASSYSGRINQPQHF
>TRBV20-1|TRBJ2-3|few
CSAPPTGTDTQYF
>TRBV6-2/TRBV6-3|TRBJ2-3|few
CASSYTIAGGRTDTQYF
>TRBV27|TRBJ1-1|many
CASRKTAGGIGTEAFF
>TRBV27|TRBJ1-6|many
CASSLSLSSYNSPLHF
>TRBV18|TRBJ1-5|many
CASSPSDFNQPQHF
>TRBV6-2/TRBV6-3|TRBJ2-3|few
CASSYPLAGGPGDTQYF
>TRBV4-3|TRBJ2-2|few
CASSPVVLSNTGELFF
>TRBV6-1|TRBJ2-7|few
CASSEGPGTLTYEQYF
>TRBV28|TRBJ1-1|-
CASSPALGQGNTEAFF
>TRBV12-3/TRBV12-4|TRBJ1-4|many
CASRSTGGPNEKLFF
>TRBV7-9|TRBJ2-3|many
CASSFGLAGTDTQYF
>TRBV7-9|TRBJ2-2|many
CASSLSGGNTGELFF
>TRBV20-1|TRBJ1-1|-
CSARDTSKNTEAFF
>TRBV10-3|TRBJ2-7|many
CAIRSQDEQYF
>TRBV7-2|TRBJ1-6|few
CASSPDRGVSSPLHF
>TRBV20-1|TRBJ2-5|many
CSAREDSSQETQYF
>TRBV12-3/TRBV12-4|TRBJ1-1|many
CASSLAGTGRGAFF